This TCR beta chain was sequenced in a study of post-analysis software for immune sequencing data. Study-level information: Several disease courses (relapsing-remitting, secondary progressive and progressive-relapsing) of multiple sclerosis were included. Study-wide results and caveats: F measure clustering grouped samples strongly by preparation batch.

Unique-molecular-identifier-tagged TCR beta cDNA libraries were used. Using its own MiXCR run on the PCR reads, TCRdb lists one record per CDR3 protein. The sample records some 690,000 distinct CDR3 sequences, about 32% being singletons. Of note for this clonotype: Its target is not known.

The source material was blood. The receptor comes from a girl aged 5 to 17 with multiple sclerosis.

The CDR3 DNA follows: TGCAGTGCTAGAGATTCCGCGGGAGTTGGGGGTGAGCAGTTCTTC. It codes for CSARDSAGVGGEQFF. This chain joins TRBV20-1 and TRBJ2-1; 7 bases agree with TRBD2. Germline assignment: CDR1 DFQATT and CDR2 SNEGSKA (reference sequence). The trim removed 0 bases at V and 9 bases at J, leaving 11 bases unmatched. The CDR3 is 15 residues long.